A selection of T cell receptor beta chains follows, all from one sample in a study of T cell changes during pregnancy in multiple sclerosis. This table comes from immunoSEQ multiplex PCR, and its TCRdb copy is limited to in-frame clones, with some not included. Here the sample spans tens of thousands of clones, around 94% being singletons. Specimen: peripheral blood, collected in the third trimester of pregnancy. Receptor source: a female donor with multiple sclerosis, enrolled in a pregnancy study. Both conserved end residues are part of each CDR3. Each record gives: V gene, J gene, CDR3 protein.

V: TRBV6-4
J: TRBJ2-1
CDR3: CASSLLAGASNEQFF

V: TRBV9
J: TRBJ1-1
CDR3: CASSVGVGREAFF

V: TRBV11-2
J: TRBJ2-3
CDR3: CASSISGRTDTQYF

V: TRBV19
J: TRBJ1-5
CDR3: CASSMRGAGDQPQHF

V: TRBV7-2
J: TRBJ2-5
CDR3: CASSPGLAGPKETQYF

V: TRBV11-1
J: TRBJ2-7
CDR3: CASSLGVAPLDVEQYF

V: TRBV30
J: TRBJ2-3
CDR3: CAWAAGLAGRDTQYF

V: TRBV6-6
J: TRBJ2-1
CDR3: CASTRTPDNEQFF

V: TRBV6-1
J: TRBJ2-7
CDR3: CASSEGVAATYEQYF

V: TRBV7-9
J: TRBJ2-7
CDR3: CASSLKRAGAYEQYF

V: TRBV29-1
J: TRBJ2-3
CDR3: CSVGDRGPTDTQYF

V: TRBV5-1
J: TRBJ1-3
CDR3: CASSFGDSGNTIYF

V: TRBV4-1
J: TRBJ2-6
CDR3: CASSQYKDFSGANVLTF

V: TRBV19
J: TRBJ2-1
CDR3: CASSMLAGVNEQFF

V: TRBV19
J: TRBJ2-1
CDR3: CASSMDTNPGQGRNEQFF

V: TRBV28
J: TRBJ1-5
CDR3: CASGQGGQPQHF

V: TRBV5-1
J: TRBJ2-1
CDR3: CASSRRQGLYNEQFF

V: TRBV6-6
J: TRBJ1-2
CDR3: CASRTDSLYGYTF

V: TRBV9
J: TRBJ1-1
CDR3: CASSARDKGATEAFF

V: TRBV7-3
J: TRBJ2-3
CDR3: CASSLGWADTQYF

V: TRBV5-4
J: TRBJ1-2
CDR3: CASSLTGQGLFYGYTF

V: TRBV4-2
J: TRBJ2-4
CDR3: CASSQAGVGNIQYF

V: TRBV5-4
J: TRBJ2-6
CDR3: CASSSLGRGAGANVLTF